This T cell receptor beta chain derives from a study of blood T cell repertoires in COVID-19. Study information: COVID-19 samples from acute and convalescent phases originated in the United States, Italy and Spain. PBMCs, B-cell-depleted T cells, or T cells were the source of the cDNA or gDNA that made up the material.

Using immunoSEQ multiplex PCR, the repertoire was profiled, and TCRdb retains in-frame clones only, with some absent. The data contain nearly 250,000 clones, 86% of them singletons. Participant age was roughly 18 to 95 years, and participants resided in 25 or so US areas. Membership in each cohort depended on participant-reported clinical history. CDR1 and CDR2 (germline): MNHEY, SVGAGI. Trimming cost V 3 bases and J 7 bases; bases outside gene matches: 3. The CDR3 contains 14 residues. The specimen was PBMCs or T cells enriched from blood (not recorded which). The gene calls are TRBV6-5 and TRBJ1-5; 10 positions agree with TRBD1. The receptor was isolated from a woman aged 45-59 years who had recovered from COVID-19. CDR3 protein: CASSYGTGVQPQHF. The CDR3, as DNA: TGTGCCAGCAGTTATGGGACAGGGGTACAGCCCCAGCATTTT.